This T cell receptor beta chain comes out of a study of T cell clonotyping in hematopoietic cell transplantation. General study findings and limits: Without cell sorting, CD4 versus CD8 contributions remain unresolved. Few recipient clonotypes overlapped donors; over 97% were de novo at given depth. After transplant, recipient diversity fell while pathologically expanded clonotypes grew through day 180.

CDR1 and CDR2 (germline): SGHNT, YYREEE (reference sequence). Between the trimmed V and J ends, which lost 5 bases and 2 bases, there was a span of 16 bases. The CDR3 is 15 amino acids. On this clone: Antigen unknown.

The table came from immunoSEQ multiplex PCR; TCRdb's copy has only in-frame clones and leaves some out. In the table there are a few thousand clones, roughly 70% of which are singletons. The sequencing here drew on PBMCs, taken 180 days after allogeneic stem cell transplant. The origin of this receptor is a male patient between 50 and 60 years old who had an allogeneic stem cell transplant from an unrelated donor, so the T cells may come from the graft donor. Some clones in this sample may be carry-over from other donors' samples. The rearrangement joins TRBV5-4 to TRBJ1-1; perhaps TRBD1 as D (5 bases). CDR3 coding DNA: TGTGCCAGCAGTACGAAGACAGAGCGAAACACTGAAGCTTTCTTT. Protein product: CASSTKTERNTEAFF. Filled out from reference TRBV5-4 and TRBJ1-1, the complete variable domain reads ETGVTQSPTHLIKTRGQQVTLRCSSQSGHNTVSWYQQALGQGPQFIFQYYREEENGRGNFPPRFSGLQFPNYSSELNVNALELDDSALYLCASSTKTERNTEAFFGQGTRLTVV.